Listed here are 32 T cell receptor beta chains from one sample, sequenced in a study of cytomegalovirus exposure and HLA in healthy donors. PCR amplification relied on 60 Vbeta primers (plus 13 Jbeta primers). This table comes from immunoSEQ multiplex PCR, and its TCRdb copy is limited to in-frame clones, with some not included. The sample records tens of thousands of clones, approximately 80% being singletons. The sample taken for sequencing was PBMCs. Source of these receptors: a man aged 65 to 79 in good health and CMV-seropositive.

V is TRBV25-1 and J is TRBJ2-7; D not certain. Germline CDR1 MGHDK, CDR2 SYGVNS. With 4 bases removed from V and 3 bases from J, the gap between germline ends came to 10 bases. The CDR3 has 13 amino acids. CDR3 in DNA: TGTGCCAGCAGTGCGGCAGCGAGCTACGAGCAGTACTTC. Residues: CASSAAASYEQYF.

The CDR3, as DNA: TGCAGCGTTGAAAAAGGACAGGGGCTAGGCGAGCAGTACTTC. Translated, it gives CSVEKGQGLGEQYF. The chain recombines TRBV29-1 with TRBJ2-7, with 9 bases fitting TRBD1. The CDR3 is 14 amino acids. CDR1 and CDR2 (germline): SQVTM, ANQGSEA. The V segment lost 2 bases and the J segment 6 bases; nucleotides outside the gene matches: 8.

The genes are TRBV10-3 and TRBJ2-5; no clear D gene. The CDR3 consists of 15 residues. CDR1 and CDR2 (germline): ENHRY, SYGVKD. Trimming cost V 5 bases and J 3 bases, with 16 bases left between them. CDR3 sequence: CAISSGSKAKETQYF. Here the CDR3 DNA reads TGTGCCATCAGTTCCGGGTCCAAAGCCAAAGAGACCCAGTACTTC.

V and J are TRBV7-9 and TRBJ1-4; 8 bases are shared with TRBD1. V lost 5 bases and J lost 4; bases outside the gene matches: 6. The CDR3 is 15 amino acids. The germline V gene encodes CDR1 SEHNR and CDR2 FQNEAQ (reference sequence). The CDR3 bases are TGTGCCAGCAGCGTAGGACAGGGAGGTAATGAAAAACTGTTTTTT. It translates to CASSVGQGGNEKLFF. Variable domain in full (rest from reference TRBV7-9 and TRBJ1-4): DTGVSQNPRHKITKRGQNVTFRCDPISEHNRLYWYRQTLGQGPEFLTYFQNEAQLEKSRLLSDRFSAERPKGSFSTLEIQRTEQGDSAMYLCASSVGQGGNEKLFFGSGTQLSVL.

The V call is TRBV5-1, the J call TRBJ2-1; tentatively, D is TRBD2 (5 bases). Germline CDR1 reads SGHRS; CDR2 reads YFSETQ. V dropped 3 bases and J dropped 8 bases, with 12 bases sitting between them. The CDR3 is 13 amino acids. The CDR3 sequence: CASSSLVVDEQFF. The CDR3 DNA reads TGCGCCAGCAGCTCACTAGTCGTGGATGAGCAGTTCTTC.

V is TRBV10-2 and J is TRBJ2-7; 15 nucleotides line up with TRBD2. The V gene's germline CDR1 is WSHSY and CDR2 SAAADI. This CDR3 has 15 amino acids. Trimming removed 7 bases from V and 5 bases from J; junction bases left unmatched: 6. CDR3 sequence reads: CASNTGLAGGDEQYF. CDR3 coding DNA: TGCGCCAGCAACACGGGACTAGCGGGAGGCGACGAGCAGTACTTC.

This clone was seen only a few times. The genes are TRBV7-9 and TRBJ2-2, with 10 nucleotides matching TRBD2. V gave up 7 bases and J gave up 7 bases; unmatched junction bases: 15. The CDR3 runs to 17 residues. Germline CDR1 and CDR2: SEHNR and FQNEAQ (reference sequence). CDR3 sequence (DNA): TGTGCCAGCACCATCCTTTCTAGCGGGGGATGGATCGGGGAGCTGTTTTTT. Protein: CASTILSSGGWIGELFF.

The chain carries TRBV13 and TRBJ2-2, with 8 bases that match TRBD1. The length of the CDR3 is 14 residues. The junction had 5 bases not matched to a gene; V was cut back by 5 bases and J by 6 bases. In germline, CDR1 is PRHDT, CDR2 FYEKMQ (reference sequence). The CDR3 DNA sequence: TGTGCCAGCAGCCTCACAGGGGGAGCCGGGGAGCTGTTTTTT. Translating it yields CASSLTGGAGELFF.

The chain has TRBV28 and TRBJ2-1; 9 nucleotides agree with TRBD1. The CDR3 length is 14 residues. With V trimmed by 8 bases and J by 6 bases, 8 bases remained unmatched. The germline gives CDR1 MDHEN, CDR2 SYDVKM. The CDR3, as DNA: TGTGCCAGCTCCGGGACAGGGTATACCAATGAGCAGTTCTTC. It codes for CASSGTGYTNEQFF.

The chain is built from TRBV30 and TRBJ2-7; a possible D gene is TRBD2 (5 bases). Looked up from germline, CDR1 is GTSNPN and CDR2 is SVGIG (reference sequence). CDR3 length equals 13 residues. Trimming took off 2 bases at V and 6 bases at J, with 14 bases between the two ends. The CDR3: CAWSIEEGSEQYF. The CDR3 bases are TGTGCCTGGAGTATAGAGGAAGGGAGCGAGCAGTACTTC.

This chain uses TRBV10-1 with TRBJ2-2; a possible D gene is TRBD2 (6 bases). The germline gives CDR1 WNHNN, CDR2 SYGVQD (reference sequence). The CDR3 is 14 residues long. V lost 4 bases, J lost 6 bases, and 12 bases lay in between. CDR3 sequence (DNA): TGCGCCAGCAGTGCCGGGAGTCTGCCCGGGGAGCTGTTTTTT. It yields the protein CASSAGSLPGELFF.

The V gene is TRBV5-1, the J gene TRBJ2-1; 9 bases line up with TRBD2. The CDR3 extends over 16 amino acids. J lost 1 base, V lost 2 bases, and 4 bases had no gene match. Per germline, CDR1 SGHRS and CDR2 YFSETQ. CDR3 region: CASSFLAGDSYNEQFF. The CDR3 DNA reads TGCGCCAGCAGCTTTTTAGCGGGAGATTCCTACAATGAGCAGTTCTTC.

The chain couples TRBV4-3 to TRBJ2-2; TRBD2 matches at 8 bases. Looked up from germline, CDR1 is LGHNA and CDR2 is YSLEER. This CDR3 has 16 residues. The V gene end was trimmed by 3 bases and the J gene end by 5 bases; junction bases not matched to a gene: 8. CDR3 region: CASSQTGTRGTGELFF. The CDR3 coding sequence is TGCGCCAGCAGCCAGACCGGGACTAGAGGGACCGGGGAGCTGTTTTTT.

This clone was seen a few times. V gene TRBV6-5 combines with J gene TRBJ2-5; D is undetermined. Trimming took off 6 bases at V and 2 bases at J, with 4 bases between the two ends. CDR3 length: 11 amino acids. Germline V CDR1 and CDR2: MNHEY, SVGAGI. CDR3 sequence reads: CASSKQETQYF. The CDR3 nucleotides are TGTGCCAGCAGCAAACAAGAGACCCAGTACTTC.

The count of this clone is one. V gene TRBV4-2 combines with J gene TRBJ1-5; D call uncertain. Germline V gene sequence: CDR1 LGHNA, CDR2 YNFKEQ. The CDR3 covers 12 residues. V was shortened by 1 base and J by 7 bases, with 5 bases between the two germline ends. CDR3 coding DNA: TGTGCCAGCAGCCAAGCCGAGCAGCCCCAGCATTTT. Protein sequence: CASSQAEQPQHF.

The CDR3 nucleotides are TGTGCCAGCAGTTTAGCAAGTGGGGGCGCGAGGACTGAAGCTTTCTTT. Its translation is CASSLASGGARTEAFF. V is TRBV28 and J is TRBJ1-1, with D possibly TRBD1 on 6 matching bases. From germline, CDR1 is MDHEN and CDR2 SYDVKM. Between the trimmed V and J ends, which lost 2 bases and 5 bases, there was a span of 18 bases. This CDR3 has 16 amino acids.

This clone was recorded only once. The CDR3 spells CASSQDPGADEKLFF. CDR3 sequence (DNA): TGCGCCAGCAGCCAAGATCCGGGAGCGGATGAAAAACTGTTTTTT. This chain connects TRBV4-1 to TRBJ1-4; D ambiguous. The germline V gene encodes CDR1 MGHRA and CDR2 YSYEKL. This CDR3 contains 15 residues. The germline V and J ends were trimmed by 0 bases and 6 bases, with 11 bases remaining between them.

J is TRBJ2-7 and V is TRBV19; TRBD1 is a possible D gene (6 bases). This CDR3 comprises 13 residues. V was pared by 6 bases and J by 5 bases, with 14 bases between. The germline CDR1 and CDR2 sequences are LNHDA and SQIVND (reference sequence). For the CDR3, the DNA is TGTGCCAGTAGGGGGGACACCTCGAACGAGCAGTACTTC. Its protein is CASRGDTSNEQYF.

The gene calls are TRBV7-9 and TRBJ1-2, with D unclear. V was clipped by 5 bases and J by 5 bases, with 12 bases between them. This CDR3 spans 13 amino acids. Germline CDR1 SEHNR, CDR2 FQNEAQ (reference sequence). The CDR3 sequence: CASSRGDIYGYTF. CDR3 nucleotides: TGTGCCAGCAGCCGGGGAGACATTTATGGCTACACCTTC.

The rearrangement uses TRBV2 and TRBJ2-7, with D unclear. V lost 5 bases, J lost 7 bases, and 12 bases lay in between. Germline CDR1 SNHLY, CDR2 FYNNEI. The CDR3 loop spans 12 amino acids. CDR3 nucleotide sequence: TGTGCCAGCAGTCTCCGAGCGCGGGAGCAGTACTTC. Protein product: CASSLRAREQYF.

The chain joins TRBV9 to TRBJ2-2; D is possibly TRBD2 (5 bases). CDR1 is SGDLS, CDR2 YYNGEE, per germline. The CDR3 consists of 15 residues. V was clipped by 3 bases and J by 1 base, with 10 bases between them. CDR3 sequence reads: CASSGTRGNTGELFF. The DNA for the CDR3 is TGTGCCAGCAGCGGAACCCGGGGGAACACCGGGGAGCTGTTTTTT. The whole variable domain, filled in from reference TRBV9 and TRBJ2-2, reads DSGVTQTPKHLITATGQRVTLRCSPRSGDLSVYWYQQSLDQGLQFLIQYYNGEERAKGNILERFSAQQFPDLHSELNLSSLELGDSALYFCASSGTRGNTGELFFGEGSRLTVL.

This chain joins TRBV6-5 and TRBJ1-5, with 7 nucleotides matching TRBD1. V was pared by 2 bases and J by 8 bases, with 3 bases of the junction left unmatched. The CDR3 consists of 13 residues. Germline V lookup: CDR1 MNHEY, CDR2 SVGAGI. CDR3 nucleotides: TGTGCCAGCAGTTACCGAGACAGGGAGCCCCAGCATTTT. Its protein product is CASSYRDREPQHF.

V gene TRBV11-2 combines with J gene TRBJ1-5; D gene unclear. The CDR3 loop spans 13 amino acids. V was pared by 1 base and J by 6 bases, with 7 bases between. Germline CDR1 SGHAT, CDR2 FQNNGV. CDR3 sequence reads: CASSLGLTQPQHF. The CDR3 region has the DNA TGTGCCAGCAGCTTAGGGCTTACTCAGCCCCAGCATTTT.

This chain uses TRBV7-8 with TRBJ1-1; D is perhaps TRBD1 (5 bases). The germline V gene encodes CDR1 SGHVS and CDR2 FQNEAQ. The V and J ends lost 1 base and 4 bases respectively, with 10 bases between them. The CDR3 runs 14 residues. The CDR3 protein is CASSLVGRGTEAFF. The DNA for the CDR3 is TGTGCCAGCAGCTTAGTGGGTAGGGGCACTGAAGCTTTCTTT.

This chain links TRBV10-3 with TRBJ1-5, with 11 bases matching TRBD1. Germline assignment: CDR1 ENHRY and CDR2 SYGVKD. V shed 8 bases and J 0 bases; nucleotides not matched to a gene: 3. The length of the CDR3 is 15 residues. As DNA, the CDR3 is TGTGCCATCGGGACAGGGGGAAATAGCAATCAGCCCCAGCATTTT. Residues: CAIGTGGNSNQPQHF.

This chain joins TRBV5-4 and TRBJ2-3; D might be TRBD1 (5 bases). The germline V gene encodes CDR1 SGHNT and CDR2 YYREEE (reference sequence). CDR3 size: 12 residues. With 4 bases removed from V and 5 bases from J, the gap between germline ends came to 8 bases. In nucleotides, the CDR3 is TGTGCCAGCAGCGCCCAGGGAGATACGCAGTATTTT. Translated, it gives CASSAQGDTQYF.

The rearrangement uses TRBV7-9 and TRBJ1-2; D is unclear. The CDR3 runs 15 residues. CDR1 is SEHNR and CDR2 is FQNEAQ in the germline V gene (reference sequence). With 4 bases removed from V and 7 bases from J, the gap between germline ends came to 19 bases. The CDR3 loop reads CASSSSSSAERGYTF. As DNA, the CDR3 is TGTGCCAGCAGCTCGAGTTCATCTGCAGAGCGTGGCTACACCTTC.

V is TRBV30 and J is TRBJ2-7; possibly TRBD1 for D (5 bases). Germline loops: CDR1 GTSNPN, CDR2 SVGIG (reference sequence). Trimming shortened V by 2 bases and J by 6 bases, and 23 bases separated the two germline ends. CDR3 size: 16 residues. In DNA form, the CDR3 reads TGTGCCTGGAGTTACGGACATTACCCTAAGACGGTCGAGCAGTACTTC. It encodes CAWSYGHYPKTVEQYF.

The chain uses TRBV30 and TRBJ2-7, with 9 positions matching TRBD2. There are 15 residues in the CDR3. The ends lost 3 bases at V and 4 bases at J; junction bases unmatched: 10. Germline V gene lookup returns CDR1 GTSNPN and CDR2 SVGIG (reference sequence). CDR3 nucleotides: TGTGCCTGGAGCGATAGCGGGAGAAGTATATACGAGCAGTACTTC. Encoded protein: CAWSDSGRSIYEQYF.

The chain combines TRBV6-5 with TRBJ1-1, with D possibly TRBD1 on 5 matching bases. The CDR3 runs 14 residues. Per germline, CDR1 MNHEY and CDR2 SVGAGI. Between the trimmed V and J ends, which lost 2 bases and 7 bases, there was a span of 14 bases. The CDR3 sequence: CASSYLRGYGEAFF. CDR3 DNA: TGTGCCAGCAGTTACCTACGGGGGTACGGTGAAGCTTTCTTT.

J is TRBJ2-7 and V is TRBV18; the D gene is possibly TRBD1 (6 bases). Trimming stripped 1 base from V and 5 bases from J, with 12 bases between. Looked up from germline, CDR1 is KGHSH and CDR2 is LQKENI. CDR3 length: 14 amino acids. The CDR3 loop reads CASSPLGAKDEQYF. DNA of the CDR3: TGTGCCAGCTCACCACTGGGGGCGAAGGACGAGCAGTACTTC.

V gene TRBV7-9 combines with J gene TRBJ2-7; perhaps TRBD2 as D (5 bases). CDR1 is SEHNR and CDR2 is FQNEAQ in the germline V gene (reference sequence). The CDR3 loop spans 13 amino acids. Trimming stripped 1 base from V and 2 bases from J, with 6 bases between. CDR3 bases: TGTGCCAGCAGCTTAGGAGGGACCTACGAGCAGTACTTC. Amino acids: CASSLGGTYEQYF.